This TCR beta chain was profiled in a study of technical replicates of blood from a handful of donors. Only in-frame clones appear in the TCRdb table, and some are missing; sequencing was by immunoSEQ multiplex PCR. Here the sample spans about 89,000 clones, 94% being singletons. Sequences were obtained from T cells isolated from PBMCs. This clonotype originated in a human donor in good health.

CDR3 sequence reads: CASSPPSGSKNIQYF. The DNA of the CDR3 is TGTGCCAGCAGCCCTCCCTCGGGGAGCAAAAACATTCAGTACTTC. V and J are TRBV11-2 and TRBJ2-4, with D tentatively TRBD2 (5 bases). Trimming cost V 5 bases and J 3 bases, with 14 bases left between them. The CDR3 covers 15 residues. Germline V gene data show CDR1 as SGHAT and CDR2 as FQNNGV.